A selection of T cell receptor beta chains follows, all from one sample in a study of T cells in localized non-small cell lung cancer. TCRdb keeps only in-frame clones here, not all; method: immunoSEQ multiplex PCR. The sample consists of about 1,500 clones, 32% of them appearing once. Sequencing used normal lung tissue next to the tumor, obtained before any cancer treatment. The receptors shown here come from a female donor aged 60 or older with stage I lung adenocarcinoma. Each CDR3 is given without its conserved first and last residue. D genes are given only for firm matches.

V gene,D gene,J gene,CDR3 protein
TRBV6-8,TRBD2,TRBJ2-1,ASSYLTSGLYNEQF
TRBV6-8,NA,TRBJ1-1,ASRVNLNAEAF
TRBV1,NA,TRBJ2-6,ASSQAGQRGKSGANVLT
TRBV6-8,NA,TRBJ2-2,ASSVGIASTGELF
TRBV4-1,NA,TRBJ2-3,ASGTDYTNTDTQY
TRBV19,TRBD1,TRBJ1-5,ASSIDPVGTTGNQPQH
TRBV5-1,TRBD1,TRBJ1-1,ASSRTGGGTEAF
TRBV11-3,NA,TRBJ1-1,ASSSRLGGNTEAF
TRBV6-8,NA,TRBJ1-2,ASTTGRNYGYT
TRBV6-8,NA,TRBJ2-4,ASSYSRTVGRY
TRBV6-8,NA,TRBJ2-7,ASKTGFSYEQY
TRBV18,TRBD1,TRBJ1-2,ASSPPTGLANYGYT
TRBV9,NA,TRBJ1-6,ASSGRVDNSPLH
TRBV28,TRBD2,TRBJ2-7,ASSSSGTDIPYEQY
TRBV28,NA,TRBJ1-4,ASSQGFRGTVF
TRBV19,NA,TRBJ1-4,ASSIRTNEKLF
TRBV11-1,TRBD1,TRBJ2-1,ASSRTGTGVEQF
TRBV25-1,NA,TRBJ1-1,ASSEGLAGNTEAF
TRBV19,NA,TRBJ1-6,ASGPSSYNSPLH
TRBV7-1,NA,TRBJ1-1,ASSFQTNTEAF
TRBV5-1,TRBD2,TRBJ2-3,ASSLEAGGPGDTQY
TRBV19,NA,TRBJ1-1,ASSIDGGRANTEAF
TRBV9,NA,TRBJ2-2,ASSVPRGELF
TRBV5-1,NA,TRBJ2-1,ASSPGQGSHNEQF
TRBV30,NA,TRBJ2-7,AWKGGDEQY
TRBV10-3,TRBD1,TRBJ2-1,AYKQGGDGYSNEQF
TRBV5-1,NA,TRBJ1-1,ASSLALGLGNTEAF
TRBV4-1,TRBD1,TRBJ1-1,ASSLGQAWNTEAF
TRBV11-3,TRBD1,TRBJ2-7,ASSFTDRDRVTYEQY
TRBV28,NA,TRBJ1-1,ASSLGGFRAF
TRBV28,NA,TRBJ1-4,ASSPQGASGKLF
TRBV28,NA,TRBJ1-4,ASRGANQEKLF
TRBV5-1,NA,TRBJ2-3,ASSLPSSTDTQY
TRBV7-2,NA,TRBJ1-6,ASSMEQGSPLH
TRBV18,NA,TRBJ2-2,ASSPPSRSNTGELF
TRBV19,NA,TRBJ2-3,ASRPLVGVTDTQY
TRBV5-1,NA,TRBJ1-1,ASSLALGGGMNTEAF
TRBV28,NA,TRBJ1-2,ASSLLTGGYGYT
TRBV18,NA,TRBJ2-1,ASSPGSYNEQF
TRBV6-8,TRBD2,TRBJ2-7,ASSPSRAGSYEQY
TRBV19,NA,TRBJ2-1,ASSKQDISYNEQF